Below, 15 T cell receptor beta chains from the same sample are listed, as sequenced in a study of cytomegalovirus exposure and HLA in healthy donors. The PCR used 60 Vbeta and 13 Jbeta primers. TCRdb's copy holds only in-frame clones and misses some; the assay was immunoSEQ multiplex PCR. This table has about 90,000 clones, less than 75% appearing once. The specimen sequenced was PBMCs. All receptors derive from a young woman in good health and CMV-seropositive.

The chain carries TRBV5-1 and TRBJ2-5, with TRBD2 identical over 11 bases. CDR1 is SGHRS, CDR2 YFSETQ, per germline. The CDR3 totals 16 residues. V trimming: 5 bases; J trimming: 2 bases; junction bases outside the gene matches: 8. For the CDR3, the DNA is TGCGCCAGCAGGCCGACTAGCGGGGTGCTACAAGAGACCCAGTACTTC. Translated, it gives CASRPTSGVLQETQYF.

The chain employs TRBV9 and TRBJ2-1, with 12 bases identical to TRBD2. The CDR3 totals 14 residues. After removal of 4 bases from V and 14 bases from J, the junction contained 10 bases not matched to a gene. The germline gives CDR1 SGDLS, CDR2 YYNGEE. This CDR3 reads CASSPRLAGEGKFF. CDR3 bases: TGTGCCAGCAGCCCCAGACTAGCGGGGGAGGGTAAGTTCTTC.

This clone was detected only once. V gene TRBV7-3 combines with J gene TRBJ1-2; 7 bases map to TRBD1. This CDR3 spans 15 amino acids. Germline V gene data show CDR1 as SGHTA and CDR2 as FQGTGA. J was trimmed by 0 bases and V by 6 bases; bases with no gene match: 7. The CDR3 sequence: CASRPTGEANYGYTF. The CDR3 DNA reads as TGTGCCAGCAGGCCAACAGGGGAAGCTAACTATGGCTACACCTTC.

The chain joins TRBV6-5 to TRBJ1-1; TRBD1 is a possible D gene (6 bases). Per the germline V gene, CDR1 is MNHEY and CDR2 is SVGAGI. This CDR3 has 15 amino acids. The V end was cut by 2 bases, the J end by 1 base, with 11 bases between. CDR3 sequence (DNA): TGTGCCAGCAGTTACCTGACAGGAGCGAACACTGAAGCTTTCTTT. Protein product: CASSYLTGANTEAFF.

The chain joins TRBV7-9 to TRBJ2-7; 7 bases fit TRBD1. V dropped 5 bases and J dropped 6; count of bases not matched to a gene: 13. The CDR3 consists of 15 residues. In germline, CDR1 is SEHNR, CDR2 FQNEAQ (reference sequence). CDR3 DNA sequence: TGTGCCAGCAGCCTCCTCACAGGGGCTCTATCCGAGCAGTACTTC. It yields the protein CASSLLTGALSEQYF.

V usage is TRBV6-1 and J usage is TRBJ2-7; D not certain. Between the trimmed V and J ends, which lost 2 bases and 2 bases, there was a span of 10 bases. Germline values: CDR1 MNHNS, CDR2 SASEGT. The CDR3 sequence is 14 residues long. The CDR3, as DNA: TGTGCCAGCAGTGAATTGGCCAGTACCTACGAGCAGTACTTC. It encodes CASSELASTYEQYF.

A word on this clone: Additional DNA sequences in this sample encode the identical CDR3. The CDR3 nucleotides read TGTGCCAGTAGTCTCGGGACAGTAAACACTGAAGCTTTCTTT. It codes for CASSLGTVNTEAFF. The J gene is TRBJ1-1, the V gene TRBV19; 7 nucleotides align to TRBD1. The CDR3 consists of 14 residues. Trimming took 5 bases from V and 2 from J; bases not matched to a gene: 5. CDR1 is LNHDA, CDR2 SQIVND, per germline (reference sequence).

J is TRBJ2-6 and V is TRBV19; possible D gene TRBD2, 5 bases. The CDR3 sequence is 19 residues long. V was trimmed by 3 bases and J by 3 bases, leaving 21 bases between them. The germline CDR1 and CDR2 sequences are LNHDA and SQIVND (reference sequence). CDR3: CASSMIGLPRLGGANVLTF. CDR3 coding DNA: TGTGCCAGTAGTATGATCGGACTCCCAAGGCTCGGTGGGGCCAACGTCCTGACTTTC.

In this sample, this clone turned up once. The chain has TRBV6-6 and TRBJ2-7, with D perhaps TRBD1 (5 bases). The V gene lost 6 bases and the J gene lost 5 bases, with 11 bases spanning the gap. The CDR3 runs to 12 residues. Germline assignment: CDR1 MNHNY and CDR2 SVGAGI (reference sequence). The CDR3: CASRQERHEQYF. The DNA for the CDR3 is TGTGCCAGCAGACAGGAGCGCCACGAGCAGTACTTC.

J is TRBJ1-2 and V is TRBV6-1; 7 bases match TRBD1. Trimming cost V 2 bases and J 4 bases; bases outside gene matches: 10. There are 16 residues in the CDR3. Germline CDR1 reads MNHNS; CDR2 reads SASEGT. The CDR3 loop reads CASSEREGAAGYGYTF. DNA of the CDR3: TGTGCCAGCAGTGAAAGAGAGGGGGCGGCGGGCTATGGCTACACCTTC.

This chain links TRBV28 with TRBJ2-3; no clear D gene. Trimming shortened V by 7 bases and J by 5 bases, and 7 bases separated the two germline ends. Germline assignment: CDR1 MDHEN and CDR2 SYDVKM. The CDR3 has 11 amino acids. CDR3 nucleotide sequence: TGTGCCAGCACCCGGGTAGATACGCAGTATTTT. Its translation: CASTRVDTQYF.

This clone was seen a handful of times. This CDR3 is CASSPWTSNEQFF. CDR3 bases: TGTGCCAGCAGCCCCTGGACTAGCAATGAGCAGTTCTTC. The chain recombines TRBV7-2 with TRBJ2-1, with 7 bases lining up with TRBD2. Germline V gene lookup returns CDR1 SGHTA and CDR2 FQGNSA. With 5 bases clipped from V and 6 bases from J, the junction kept 4 bases outside the gene matches. The CDR3 consists of 13 residues.

This chain joins TRBV30 and TRBJ2-2, with 8 positions matching TRBD1. V shed 2 bases and J 6 bases; nucleotides not matched to a gene: 5. This CDR3 comprises 14 residues. Germline values: CDR1 GTSNPN, CDR2 SVGIG (reference sequence). The chain's CDR3 is CAWSRQGLAGELFF. In DNA, the CDR3 is TGTGCCTGGAGTAGACAGGGGTTAGCCGGGGAGCTGTTTTTT.

The chain employs TRBV7-3 and TRBJ1-6, with 10 nucleotides matching TRBD1. The J segment lost 9 bases and the V segment lost 5 bases, leaving 7 bases of the junction unmatched. This CDR3 region has 15 residues. The germline V gene encodes CDR1 SGHTA and CDR2 FQGTGA. In nucleotides, the CDR3 is TGTGCCAGCAGCCTAAACGGACAGGGGGTTTCACCCCTCCACTTT. Amino acids: CASSLNGQGVSPLHF.

This clone was detected only a few times. The rearrangement uses TRBV5-4 and TRBJ2-1; 7 positions agree with TRBD1. The CDR3 runs 15 residues. Germline-derived CDR1 and CDR2 are SGHNT and YYREEE (reference sequence). The J segment lost 3 bases and the V segment lost 4 bases, leaving 7 bases of the junction unmatched. Here the CDR3 DNA reads TGTGCCAGCAGCCCAACAGGGGATAACTACAATGAGCAGTTCTTC. Residues: CASSPTGDNYNEQFF.